These 10 T cell receptor beta chains share one sample of origin, sequenced in a study of technical replicates of blood from a few donors. Some clones are missing from TCRdb's copy, which holds only in-frame ones; the method was immunoSEQ multiplex PCR. The sample includes approximately 75,000 clones, about 97% seen only once; the top ten take about 0.29%. The source material was T cells isolated from PBMCs. The receptors here all came from a human donor in good health.

The chain uses TRBV5-1 and TRBJ2-3; 7 bases fit TRBD2. V dropped 2 bases and J dropped 3; count of bases not matched to a gene: 9. Germline assignment: CDR1 SGHRS and CDR2 YFSETQ. CDR3 length: 16 amino acids. In DNA form, the CDR3 reads TGCGCCAGCAGCTTCACGACGGGAGGAGGTACAGATACGCAGTATTTT. It translates to CASSFTTGGGTDTQYF.

The chain combines TRBV9 with TRBJ2-7, with D perhaps matching TRBD2 (5 bases). Looked up from germline, CDR1 is SGDLS and CDR2 is YYNGEE. The CDR3 loop spans 14 amino acids. Trimming cost V 4 bases and J 2 bases, with 13 bases left between them. The CDR3 region is CASSLGWGAYEQYF. The CDR3 coding sequence is TGTGCCAGCAGCCTGGGGTGGGGAGCCTACGAGCAGTACTTC.

This chain joins TRBV7-9 and TRBJ2-3; TRBD2 matches at 14 bases. The CDR3 covers 14 residues. V lost 8 bases, J lost 6 bases, and 4 bases stayed unmatched. Per germline, CDR1 SEHNR and CDR2 FQNEAQ (reference sequence). CDR3 residues: CASWTSGRIDTQYF. The CDR3 DNA follows: TGTGCCAGCTGGACTAGCGGGAGGATCGATACGCAGTATTTT.

The rearrangement joins TRBV7-3 to TRBJ2-7; 7 nucleotides line up with TRBD2. The ends lost 1 base at V and 3 bases at J; junction bases unmatched: 6. CDR1 and CDR2 (germline): SGHTA, FQGTGA. This CDR3 comprises 15 residues. In DNA, the CDR3 is TGTGCCAGCAGCTTAAGGCGAGGGGAGGGCTACGAGCAGTACTTC. Its translation is CASSLRRGEGYEQYF.

The V gene is TRBV4-2, the J gene TRBJ1-2; no reliable D call. Per germline, CDR1 LGHNA and CDR2 YNFKEQ. The CDR3 consists of 15 residues. Trimming cost V 4 bases and J 0 bases, with 12 bases left between them. The CDR3 spells CASSPYPLANYGYTF. In DNA form, the CDR3 reads TGTGCCAGCAGCCCTTACCCTTTAGCTAACTATGGCTACACCTTC.

The chain combines TRBV5-4 with TRBJ1-2; D not certain. The CDR3 spans 15 residues. Trimming took off 0 bases at V and 5 bases at J, with 14 bases between the two ends. Germline V lookup: CDR1 SGHNT, CDR2 YYREEE (reference sequence). The CDR3 region is CASSLGGPGVYGYTF. CDR3 nucleotides: TGTGCCAGCAGCTTGGGAGGGCCGGGAGTATATGGCTACACCTTC. Looking up the rest from reference TRBV5-4 and TRBJ1-2 gives the full variable domain: ETGVTQSPTHLIKTRGQQVTLRCSSQSGHNTVSWYQQALGQGPQFIFQYYREEENGRGNFPPRFSGLQFPNYSSELNVNALELDDSALYLCASSLGGPGVYGYTFGSGTRLTVV.

The chain combines TRBV6-5 with TRBJ1-1, with D uncertain. The CDR3 contains 11 residues. Germline values: CDR1 MNHEY, CDR2 SVGAGI. Trimming shortened V by 9 bases and J by 0 bases, and 5 bases separated the two germline ends. Here the CDR3 DNA reads TGTGCCAGTAGAGTGAACACTGAAGCTTTCTTT. This encodes CASRVNTEAFF.

V is TRBV4-3 and J is TRBJ2-7; D gene unclear. Germline assignment: CDR1 LGHNA and CDR2 YSLEER. V lost 0 bases and J 1 base, leaving 10 bases between the germline ends. The CDR3 has 15 residues. The CDR3 sequence: CASSQDFEASYEQYF. The CDR3 region has the DNA TGCGCCAGCAGCCAAGATTTTGAGGCGTCCTACGAGCAGTACTTC.

This chain joins TRBV6-1 and TRBJ1-5; 10 bases match TRBD1. Germline trimming cut 5 bases from V and 3 bases from J; bases unmatched to any gene: 4. CDR1 and CDR2 (germline): MNHNS, SASEGT. The CDR3 length is 15 residues. Here the CDR3 reads CASSKTGGLNQPQHF. In DNA, the CDR3 is TGTGCCAGCAGTAAGACAGGGGGCCTCAATCAGCCCCAGCATTTT.

The gene calls are TRBV9 and TRBJ2-3, with 8 bases lining up with TRBD2. Per the germline V gene, CDR1 is SGDLS and CDR2 is YYNGEE. CDR3 length: 16 amino acids. CDR3 region: CANQLERSGKSDTQYF. As DNA, the CDR3 is TGTGCTAACCAACTGGAGCGTAGCGGGAAATCAGATACGCAGTATTTT.